A single sample gave rise to the 6 T cell receptor beta chains below, sequenced in a study of shared clonotypes between healthy human individuals. Data came from immunoSEQ multiplex PCR; TCRdb stores just in-frame clones and leaves some out. The sample contains around 1.9 million clones, 90% to 95% of which appear only once. CD45RO-negative cells were positively selected for CCR7, leaving out terminally differentiated effector memory CD45RA+ cells. Sample: naive CD8+ T cells from PBMCs. The receptor source for this set is a young man in good health. Some clones in this sample may be carry-over from other donors' samples.

This sequence joins TRBV10-3 and TRBJ2-7; D tentatively reads TRBD1 or TRBD2 (6 bases each). Germline CDR1 is ENHRY and CDR2 is SYGVKD. The CDR3 sequence is 14 residues long. V lost 4 bases and J 4 bases, leaving 14 bases between the germline ends. CDR3 protein: CAISGPGAKYEQYF. As DNA, the CDR3 is TGTGCCATCAGTGGGCCGGGGGCTAAGTACGAGCAGTACTTC.

J is TRBJ2-7 and V is TRBV6-1; D perhaps matches TRBD2 (5 bases). The germline gives CDR1 MNHNS, CDR2 SASEGT. V was trimmed by 2 bases and J by 0 bases, leaving 14 bases between them. The CDR3 spans 16 residues. The CDR3 nucleotides are TGTGCCAGCAGTGAAACCCCGGAGGCCAGCTCCTACGAGCAGTACTTC. Its translation: CASSETPEASSYEQYF.

The rearrangement uses TRBV7-8 and TRBJ2-3; D could derive from TRBD1 or TRBD2 (6 bases each). From germline, CDR1 is SGHVS and CDR2 FQNEAQ. V was trimmed by 3 bases and J by 4 bases, leaving 14 bases between them. The CDR3 runs 15 residues. The CDR3 DNA reads TGTGCCAGCAGCTTTAGGGGGGAGCGGCCAGATACGCAGTATTTT. Amino acid sequence: CASSFRGERPDTQYF.

J is TRBJ2-1 and V is TRBV9, with 12 positions matching TRBD2. Germline assignment: CDR1 SGDLS and CDR2 YYNGEE. Trimming cost V 2 bases and J 7 bases; bases outside gene matches: 7. The CDR3 totals 16 residues. In DNA form, the CDR3 reads TGTGCCAGCAGCGTGGGGTTCCTAGCGGGAGGGAATGAGCAGTTCTTC. Protein product: CASSVGFLAGGNEQFF. The whole variable domain, filled in from reference TRBV9 and TRBJ2-1, reads DSGVTQTPKHLITATGQRVTLRCSPRSGDLSVYWYQQSLDQGLQFLIQYYNGEERAKGNILERFSAQQFPDLHSELNLSSLELGDSALYFCASSVGFLAGGNEQFFGPGTRLTVL.

On this clone: Other DNA sequences in this sample translate to the same CDR3. This rearrangement joins TRBV10-3 to TRBJ1-1; the D is unclear. V lost 0 bases, J lost 2 bases, and 1 base lay in between. CDR3 length: 12 amino acids. Germline V gene sequence: CDR1 ENHRY, CDR2 SYGVKD. The CDR3 reads CAISESNTEAFF. The DNA for the CDR3 is TGTGCCATCAGTGAGTCTAACACTGAAGCTTTCTTT.

The rearrangement joins TRBV7-2 to TRBJ2-7; 8 bases match TRBD1. In germline, CDR1 is SGHTA, CDR2 FQGNSA. CDR3 length: 13 residues. Losses at the gene ends were 5 bases for V and 7 bases for J; bases not matched to a gene: 7. The CDR3: CASSLNRGWEQYF. The CDR3 DNA reads TGTGCCAGCAGCCTAAACAGGGGGTGGGAGCAGTACTTC.